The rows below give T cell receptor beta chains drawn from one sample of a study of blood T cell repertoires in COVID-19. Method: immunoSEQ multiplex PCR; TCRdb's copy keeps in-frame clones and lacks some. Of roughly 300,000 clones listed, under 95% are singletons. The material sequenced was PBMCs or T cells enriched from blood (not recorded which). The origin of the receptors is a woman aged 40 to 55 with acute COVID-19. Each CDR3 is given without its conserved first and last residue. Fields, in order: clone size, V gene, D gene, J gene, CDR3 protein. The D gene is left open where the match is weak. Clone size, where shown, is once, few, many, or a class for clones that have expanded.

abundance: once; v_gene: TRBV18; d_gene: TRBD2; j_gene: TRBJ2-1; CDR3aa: ASSPPSKLAGYNEQF
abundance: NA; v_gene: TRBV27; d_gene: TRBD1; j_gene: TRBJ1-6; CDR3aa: ASSLRDRVTSPLH
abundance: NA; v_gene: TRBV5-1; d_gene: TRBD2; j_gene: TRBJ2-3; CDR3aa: ASSLGTSGTASTDTQY
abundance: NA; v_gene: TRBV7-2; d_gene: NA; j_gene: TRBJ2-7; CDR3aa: ASSLGGTSLSYEQY
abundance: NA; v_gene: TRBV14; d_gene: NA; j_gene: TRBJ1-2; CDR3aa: ASSQELAGVKGYT
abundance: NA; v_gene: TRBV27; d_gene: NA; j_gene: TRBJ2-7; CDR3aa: ASSLVSGEQY
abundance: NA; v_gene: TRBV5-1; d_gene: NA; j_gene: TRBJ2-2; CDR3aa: ASSLAQRDTGELF
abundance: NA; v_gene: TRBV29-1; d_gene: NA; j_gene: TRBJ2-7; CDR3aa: SVGHGSYEQY
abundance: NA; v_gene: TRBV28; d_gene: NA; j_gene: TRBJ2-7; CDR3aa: ASSRPVAGASYEQY
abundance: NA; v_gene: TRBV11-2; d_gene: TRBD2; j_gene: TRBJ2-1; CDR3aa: ASTGLVMNEQF
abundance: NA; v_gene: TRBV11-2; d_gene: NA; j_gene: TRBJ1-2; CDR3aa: ASSPFVGAPYYGYT
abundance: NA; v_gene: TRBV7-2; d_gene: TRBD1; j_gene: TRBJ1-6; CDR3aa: ASSPGGTSPLH
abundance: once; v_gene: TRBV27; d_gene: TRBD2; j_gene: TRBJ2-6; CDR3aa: ASSLGGVIGANVLT
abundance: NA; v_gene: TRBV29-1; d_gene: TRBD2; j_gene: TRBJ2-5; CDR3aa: SVLPGLAGQETQY
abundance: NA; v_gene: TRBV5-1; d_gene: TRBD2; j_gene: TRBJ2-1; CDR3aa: ASSSTSGRGNEQF
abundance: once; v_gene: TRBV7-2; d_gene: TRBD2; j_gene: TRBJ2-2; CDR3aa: ASSFLWTSVSGELF
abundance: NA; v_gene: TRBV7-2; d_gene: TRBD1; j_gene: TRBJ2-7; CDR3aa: ASSLVGDSAYEQY
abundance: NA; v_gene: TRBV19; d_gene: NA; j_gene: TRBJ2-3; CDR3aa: ASNGRFTDTQY
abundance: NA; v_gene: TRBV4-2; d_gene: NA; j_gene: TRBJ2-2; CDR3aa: ASSQAAPENRGELF
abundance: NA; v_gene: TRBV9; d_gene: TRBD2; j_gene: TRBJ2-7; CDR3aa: ASSPGLAEGLGEQY
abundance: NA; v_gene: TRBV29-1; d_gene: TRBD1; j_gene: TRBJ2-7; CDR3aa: SVRDRSSYEQY
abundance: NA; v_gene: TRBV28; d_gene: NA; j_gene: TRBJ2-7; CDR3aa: ASSPLGARYEQY
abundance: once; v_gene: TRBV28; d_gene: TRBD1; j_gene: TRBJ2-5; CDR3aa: ASSSGQLMKTQY
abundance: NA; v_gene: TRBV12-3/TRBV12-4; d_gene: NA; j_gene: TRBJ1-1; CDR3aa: ASSLLTNTEAF
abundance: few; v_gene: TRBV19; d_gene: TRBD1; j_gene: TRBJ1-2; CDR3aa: ASSSRGIYGYT
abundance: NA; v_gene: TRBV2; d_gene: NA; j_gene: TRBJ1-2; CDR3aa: ASSERRSDYGYT
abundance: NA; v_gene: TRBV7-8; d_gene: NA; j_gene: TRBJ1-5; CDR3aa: ASSSGENQPQH
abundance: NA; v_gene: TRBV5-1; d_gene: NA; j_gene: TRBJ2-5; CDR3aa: ASSSMGGRGETQY
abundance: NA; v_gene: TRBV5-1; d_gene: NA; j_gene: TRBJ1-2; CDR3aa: ASSLLGAEGYT
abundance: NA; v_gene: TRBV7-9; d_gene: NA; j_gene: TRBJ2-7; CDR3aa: ASSFDSSYKQY
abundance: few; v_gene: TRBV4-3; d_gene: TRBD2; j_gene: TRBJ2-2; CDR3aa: ASSQGGDPNTGELF
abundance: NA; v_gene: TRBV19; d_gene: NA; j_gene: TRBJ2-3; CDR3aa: ASSMRGFGTDTQY
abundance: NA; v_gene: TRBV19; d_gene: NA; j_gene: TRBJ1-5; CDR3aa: ASSITRAENQPQH
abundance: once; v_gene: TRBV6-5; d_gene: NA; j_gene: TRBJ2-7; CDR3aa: ASSDSGVSSYEQY
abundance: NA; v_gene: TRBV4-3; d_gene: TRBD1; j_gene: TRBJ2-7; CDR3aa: ASSQTGTGVYEQY
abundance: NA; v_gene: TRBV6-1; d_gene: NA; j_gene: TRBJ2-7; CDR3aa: ASSEYGAGPFSYEQY
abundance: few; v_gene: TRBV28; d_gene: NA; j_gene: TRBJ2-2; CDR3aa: ASSSFKGGTGELF
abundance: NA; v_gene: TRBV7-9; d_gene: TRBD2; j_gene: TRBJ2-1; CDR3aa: ASSLGTSFSYNEQF
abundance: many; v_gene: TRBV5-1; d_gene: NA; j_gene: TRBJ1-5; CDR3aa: ASSADGVNQPQH
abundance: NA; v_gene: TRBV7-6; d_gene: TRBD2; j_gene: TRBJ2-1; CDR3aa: ASSLSRGYGRESSYNEQF
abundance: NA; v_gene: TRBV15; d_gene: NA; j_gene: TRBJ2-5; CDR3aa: ATSRDVDATQTQY
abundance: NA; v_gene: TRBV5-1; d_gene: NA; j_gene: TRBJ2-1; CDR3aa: ASSLEGEEQF
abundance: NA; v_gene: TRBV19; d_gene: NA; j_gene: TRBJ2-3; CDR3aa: ASSNREGSDTQY
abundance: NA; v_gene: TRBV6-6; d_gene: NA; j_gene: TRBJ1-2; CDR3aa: ASSFRVSDYGYT
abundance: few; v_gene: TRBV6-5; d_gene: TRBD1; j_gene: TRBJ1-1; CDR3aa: ASSYSGTVNTEAF
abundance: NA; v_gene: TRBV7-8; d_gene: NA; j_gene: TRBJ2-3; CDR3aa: ASSGQYSTDTQY
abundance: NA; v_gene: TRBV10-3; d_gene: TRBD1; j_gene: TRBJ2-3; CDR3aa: AISGTGGTDTQY
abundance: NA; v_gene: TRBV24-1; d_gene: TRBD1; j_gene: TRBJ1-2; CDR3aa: ATQGQGSEGYT
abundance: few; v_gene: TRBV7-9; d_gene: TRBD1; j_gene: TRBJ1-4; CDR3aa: ASSRDSPTATNEKLF
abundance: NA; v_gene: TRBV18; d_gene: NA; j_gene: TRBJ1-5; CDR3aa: ASSPSNTGNQPQH
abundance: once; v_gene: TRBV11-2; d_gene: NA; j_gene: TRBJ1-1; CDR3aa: ASSFVNTEAF
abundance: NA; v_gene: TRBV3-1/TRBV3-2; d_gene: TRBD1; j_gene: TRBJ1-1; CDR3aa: ASSYGTGGISEAF
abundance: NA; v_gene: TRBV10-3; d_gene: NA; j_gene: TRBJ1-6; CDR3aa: AISASNSPLH
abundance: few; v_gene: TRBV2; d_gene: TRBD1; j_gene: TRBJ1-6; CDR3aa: ASSTGTVLWSPLH
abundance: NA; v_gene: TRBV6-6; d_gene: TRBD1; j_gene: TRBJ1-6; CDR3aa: ASSDRRDRGYVAPNSPLH
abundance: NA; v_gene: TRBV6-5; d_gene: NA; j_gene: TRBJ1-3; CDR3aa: ASKPGPGNTIY
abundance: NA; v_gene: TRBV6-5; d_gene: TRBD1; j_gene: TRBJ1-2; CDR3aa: ASSYSNQGAKYGYT
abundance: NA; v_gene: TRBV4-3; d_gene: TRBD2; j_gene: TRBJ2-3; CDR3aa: ASSQDVTSGVTDTQY